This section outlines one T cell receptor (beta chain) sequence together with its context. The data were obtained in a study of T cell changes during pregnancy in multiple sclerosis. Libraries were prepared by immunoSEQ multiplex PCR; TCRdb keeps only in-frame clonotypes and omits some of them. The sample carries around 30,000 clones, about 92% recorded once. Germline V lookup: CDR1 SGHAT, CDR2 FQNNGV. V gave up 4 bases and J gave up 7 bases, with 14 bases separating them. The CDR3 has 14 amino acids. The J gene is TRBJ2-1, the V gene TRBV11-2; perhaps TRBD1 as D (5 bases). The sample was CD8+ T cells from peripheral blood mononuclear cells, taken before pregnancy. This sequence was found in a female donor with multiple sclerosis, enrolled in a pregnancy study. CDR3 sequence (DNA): TGTGCCAGCAGCTCGGGCAGGGCAGGGAATGAGCAGTTCTTC. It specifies CASSSGRAGNEQFF.